This T cell receptor (beta chain) was found in a study of cytomegalovirus exposure and HLA in healthy donors. On this clone itself: The antigen remains undetermined.

Study-level results: One cluster of highly shared sequence variants probably arose as a sequencing artifact.

PCR was performed using 60 Vbeta and 13 Jbeta primers. Measured with immunoSEQ multiplex PCR; TCRdb has only the in-frame clones, and not every one. The sample yields some 150,000 clones, approximately 79% seen once. Looked up from germline, CDR1 is MRHNA and CDR2 is SNTAGT. With V trimmed by 0 bases and J by 4 bases, 2 bases remained unmatched. This CDR3 is 16 amino acids long. Sequencing was performed on PBMCs. The gene calls are TRBV6-4 and TRBJ2-1; 11 nucleotides agree with TRBD2. This clonotype originated in a man between 18 and 35 years old in good health and CMV-seropositive. CDR3 in DNA: TGTGCCAGCAGTGACTCCGGGACTAGCGGTTACAATGAGCAGTTCTTC. Protein sequence: CASSDSGTSGYNEQFF.